The rows below give T cell receptor beta chains drawn from one sample of a study of cytomegalovirus exposure and HLA in healthy donors. Only in-frame clones appear in the TCRdb table, and some are missing; sequencing was by immunoSEQ multiplex PCR. The sample shows around 250,000 clones, 90% of them seen only once. The sequencing input was PBMCs. The receptors derive from a woman between 18 and 30 years old in good health and CMV-seronegative. Both conserved end residues are part of each CDR3. A D gene is named only where the DNA matches it firmly. Size values are once, few and many counts, or a class for expanded clones, and some rows have none.

TRBD1	TRBV28	few	TRBJ1-2	CASSPSGTGASYGYTF	TGTGCCAGCAGCCCATCCGGGACAGGGGCGAGCTATGGCTACACCTTC
TRBD1	TRBV5-6	-	TRBJ2-7	CASSSGTVYEQYF	TGTGCCAGCAGCTCAGGGACAGTCTACGAGCAGTACTTC
TRBD2	TRBV7-9	-	TRBJ2-5	CASSIGTTGGETQYF	TGTGCCAGCAGCATAGGGACTACCGGTGGGGAGACCCAGTACTTC
TRBD2	TRBV29-1	-	TRBJ2-7	CSVETSGGDRTYEQYF	TGCAGCGTTGAAACTAGCGGGGGCGACCGGACCTACGAGCAGTACTTC
TRBD1	TRBV4-1	-	TRBJ2-7	CASSENPGTGVYEQYF	TGCGCCAGCAGCGAGAATCCCGGGACAGGGGTTTACGAGCAGTACTTC
TRBD1	TRBV4-2	once	TRBJ2-7	CASSRIKGQGSSYEQYF	TGTGCCAGCAGCCGCATCAAAGGACAGGGCAGCTCCTACGAGCAGTACTTC
TRBD1	TRBV2	-	TRBJ1-3	CASSWDRVSSGNTIYF	TGTGCCAGCAGTTGGGACAGGGTGAGCTCTGGAAACACCATATATTTT
TRBD1	TRBV30	few	TRBJ1-6	CAWSRQGRNSPLHF	TGTGCCTGGTCCCGACAGGGAAGGAATTCACCCCTCCACTTT
-	TRBV2	-	TRBJ1-4	CASSERFGGQGEKLFF	TGTGCCAGCAGTGAACGCTTTGGGGGACAAGGGGAAAAACTGTTTTTT
-	TRBV6-5	-	TRBJ1-2	CASSSGRVYGYTF	TGTGCCAGCAGTTCGGGCAGGGTCTATGGCTACACCTTC
TRBD1	TRBV5-6	once	TRBJ1-6	CASSSTGMNTIPLLHF	TGTGCCAGCAGCTCGACAGGGATGAATACGATACCCCTACTCCACTTT
-	TRBV2	-	TRBJ2-3	CASSEEKGATDTQYF	TGTGCCAGCAGTGAGGAAAAAGGGGCCACAGATACGCAGTATTTT
TRBD1	TRBV27	-	TRBJ1-6	CASSANPPGTGRSPLHF	TGTGCCAGCAGTGCAAACCCCCCCGGGACAGGGAGGTCACCCCTCCACTTT
-	TRBV18	-	TRBJ1-1	CASSSQHTEAFF	TGTGCCAGCTCATCACAGCACACTGAAGCTTTCTTT
-	TRBV11-2	-	TRBJ1-6	CASSLGTTLGISPLHF	TGTGCCAGCAGCTTAGGGACAACGCTGGGAATTTCACCCCTCCACTTT
TRBD1	TRBV7-9	few	TRBJ1-2	CASSLGQGNYGYTF	TGTGCCAGCAGCTTAGGACAGGGGAACTATGGCTACACCTTC
-	TRBV7-6	-	TRBJ1-4	CASSFVAATNEKLFF	TGTGCCAGCAGCTTTGTGGCAGCAACTAATGAAAAACTGTTTTTT
TRBD1	TRBV6-6	few	TRBJ2-1	CASSPHRGNYNEQFF	TGTGCCAGCAGTCCGCACAGGGGGAACTACAATGAGCAGTTCTTC
-	TRBV4-1	-	TRBJ1-1	CASSPEEGLYTEAFF	TGCGCCAGCAGCCCGGAGGAGGGGTTGTACACTGAAGCTTTCTTT
-	TRBV6-5	-	TRBJ1-1	CASSRTVVNTEAFF	TGTGCCAGCAGTAGGACAGTAGTCAACACTGAAGCTTTCTTT
-	TRBV18	-	TRBJ1-6	CASSPRESSYNSPLHF	TGTGCCAGCTCACCTCGGGAGAGCTCCTATAATTCACCCCTCCACTTT
-	TRBV29-1	-	TRBJ1-2	CSGGNRGGYTF	TGCAGCGGAGGGAACCGAGGGGGCTACACCTTC
-	TRBV18	few	TRBJ1-5	CASSSRDTDWSQHF	TGTGCCAGCTCATCCCGGGACACCGACTGGTCCCAGCATTTT
-	TRBV28	-	TRBJ1-1	CASSSRVSTEAFF	TGTGCCAGCAGTTCGAGGGTTTCCACTGAAGCTTTCTTT
TRBD1	TRBV7-8	-	TRBJ1-5	CASRTGGRYSNQPQHF	TGTGCCAGCAGGACAGGGGGCAGGTATAGCAATCAGCCCCAGCATTTT
TRBD2	TRBV5-1	-	TRBJ2-4	CATFQRGDLIAKNIQYF	TGCGCCACATTCCAGCGGGGGGACCTCATAGCCAAAAACATTCAGTACTTC
TRBD1	TRBV27	-	TRBJ2-1	CASSFGQDNNEQFF	TGTGCCAGCAGTTTCGGACAGGACAACAATGAGCAGTTCTTC
TRBD1	TRBV7-8	-	TRBJ1-1	CASTRSTRDRGPGTEAFF	TGTGCCAGCACCAGAAGTACCAGGGACAGGGGGCCGGGCACTGAAGCTTTCTTT
-	TRBV5-4	-	TRBJ2-1	CASSRSGEQFF	TGTGCCAGCAGCCGTTCGGGGGAGCAGTTCTTC
-	TRBV6-5	-	TRBJ2-7	CASSRDTFYEQYF	TGTGCCAGCAGCCGGGACACCTTCTACGAGCAGTACTTC
-	TRBV2	-	TRBJ1-3	CASSEGPGRGGNTIYF	TGTGCCAGCAGTGAAGGGCCGGGTAGAGGTGGAAACACCATATATTTT
TRBD1	TRBV25-1	-	TRBJ2-1	CASSGRTGGSNEQFF	TGTGCCAGCAGTGGGCGGACAGGGGGATCGAATGAGCAGTTCTTC
-	TRBV6-1	-	TRBJ1-1	CASSDRPDYFTEAFF	TGTGCCAGCAGTGATCGTCCAGACTATTTTACTGAAGCTTTCTTT
-	TRBV4-1	-	TRBJ2-2	CASSQIGAVYSGELFF	TGCGCCAGCAGCCAAATAGGGGCAGTCTATTCCGGGGAGCTGTTTTTT
-	TRBV5-1	-	TRBJ1-4	CASRPRTAGNEKLFF	TGCGCCAGCAGACCCCGGACAGCAGGGAATGAAAAACTGTTTTTT
-	TRBV7-9	-	TRBJ1-2	CASSLAIWDTHGYTF	TGTGCCAGCAGCTTAGCAATCTGGGACACCCATGGCTACACCTTC
TRBD1	TRBV6-1	-	TRBJ1-1	CASSEGTGGEAFF	TGTGCCAGCAGTGAAGGGACAGGGGGCGAAGCTTTCTTT
-	TRBV28	-	TRBJ2-7	CASSLPSRDEQYF	TGTGCCAGCAGTTTACCAAGCAGGGACGAGCAGTACTTC
-	TRBV4-3	once	TRBJ2-5	CASSQEAAQYF	TGCGCCAGCAGCCAAGAAGCGGCCCAGTACTTC
-	TRBV19	once	TRBJ1-2	CASSIKTDGNYGYTF	TGTGCCAGTAGTATTAAGACAGACGGGAACTATGGCTACACCTTC
-	TRBV4-1	-	TRBJ2-7	CASSQGAGASYEQYF	TGCGCCAGCAGCCAAGGCGCGGGGGCGTCCTACGAGCAGTACTTC
TRBD2	TRBV5-1	-	TRBJ2-4	CASSVSGGGNIQYF	TGCGCCAGCAGCGTAAGCGGGGGCGGCAACATTCAGTACTTC
-	TRBV7-9	-	TRBJ2-5	CASSSLASTQETQYF	TGTGCCAGCAGCTCTCTAGCGTCTACCCAAGAGACCCAGTACTTC
-	TRBV6-5	-	TRBJ1-4	CASSYLTATNEKLFF	TGTGCCAGCAGTTACTTGACAGCAACTAATGAAAAACTGTTTTTT
TRBD2	TRBV2	once	TRBJ2-5	CASSYSGPYQETQYF	TGTGCCAGCAGCTATAGCGGGCCGTACCAAGAGACCCAGTACTTC
-	TRBV6-6	-	TRBJ2-7	CASSYSSVSFPEQYF	TGTGCCAGCAGTTACTCGAGTGTAAGTTTCCCCGAGCAGTACTTC
TRBD1	TRBV6-6	-	TRBJ1-6	CASKTGEASPLHF	TGTGCCAGCAAAACAGGGGAAGCTTCACCCCTCCACTTT
TRBD1	TRBV18	-	TRBJ2-1	CASSPIEGQGNNEQFF	TGTGCCAGCTCACCAATTGAGGGACAGGGGAACAATGAGCAGTTCTTC
-	TRBV7-2	-	TRBJ1-3	CASSPDTSGNTIYF	TGTGCCAGCAGCCCCGACACCTCTGGAAACACCATATATTTT
-	TRBV19	-	TRBJ1-1	CASSISLNLGNAQGEAFF	TGTGCCAGTAGTATAAGTCTGAACCTGGGCAACGCCCAGGGTGAAGCTTTCTTT
TRBD1	TRBV5-4	-	TRBJ1-4	CASSLNRGRTNEKLFF	TGTGCCAGCAGCTTGAACAGGGGACGGACTAATGAAAAACTGTTTTTT
TRBD2	TRBV18	-	TRBJ2-1	CASSPGTSGGAGNEQFF	TGTGCCAGCTCGCCAGGGACTAGCGGGGGGGCCGGTAATGAGCAGTTCTTC
-	TRBV18	-	TRBJ2-5	CASSPSEIQETQYF	TGTGCCAGCTCACCGTCGGAGATCCAAGAGACCCAGTACTTC
-	TRBV7-6	-	TRBJ1-4	CASSWREGQLFF	TGTGCCAGCAGCTGGCGGGAGGGGCAACTGTTTTTT
-	TRBV5-1	-	TRBJ2-5	CASSLRPRKSGETQYF	TGCGCCAGCAGCTTAAGGCCCAGGAAAAGTGGGGAGACCCAGTACTTC
TRBD1	TRBV4-3	-	TRBJ1-4	CASSQDGGAGGLEKLFF	TGCGCCAGCAGCCAAGATGGTGGAGCAGGGGGGCTTGAAAAACTGTTTTTT
TRBD2	TRBV4-1	once	TRBJ2-1	CASSQGPSSGGYNNEQFF	TGCGCCAGCAGCCAAGGGCCCTCTAGCGGGGGATATAACAATGAGCAGTTCTTC
-	TRBV28	-	TRBJ1-2	CASSFGQAPFYGYTF	TGTGCCAGCAGTTTTGGGCAGGCGCCGTTCTATGGCTACACCTTC